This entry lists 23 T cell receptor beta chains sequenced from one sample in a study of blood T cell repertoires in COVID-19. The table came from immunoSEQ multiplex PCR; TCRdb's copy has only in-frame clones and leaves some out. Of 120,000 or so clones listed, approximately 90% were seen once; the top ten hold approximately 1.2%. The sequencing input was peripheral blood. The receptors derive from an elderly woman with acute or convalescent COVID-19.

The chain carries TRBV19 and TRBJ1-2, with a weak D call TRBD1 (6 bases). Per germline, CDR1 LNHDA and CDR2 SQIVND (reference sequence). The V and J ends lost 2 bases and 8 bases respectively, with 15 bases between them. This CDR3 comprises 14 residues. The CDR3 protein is CASSIRAGVGGYTF. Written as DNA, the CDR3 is TGTGCCAGTAGTATACGGGCAGGGGTAGGAGGCTACACCTTC. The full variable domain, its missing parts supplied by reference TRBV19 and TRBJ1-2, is DGGITQSPKYLFRKEGQNVTLSCEQNLNHDAMYWYRQDPGQGLRLIYYSQIVNDFQKGDIAEGYSVSREKKESFPLTVTSAQKNPTAFYLCASSIRAGVGGYTFGSGTRLTVV.

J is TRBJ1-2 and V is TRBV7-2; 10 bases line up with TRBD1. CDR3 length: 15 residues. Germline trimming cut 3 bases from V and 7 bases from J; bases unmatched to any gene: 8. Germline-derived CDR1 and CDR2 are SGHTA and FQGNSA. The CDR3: CASSFRDRGRGGYTF. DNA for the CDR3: TGTGCCAGCAGCTTTCGGGACAGGGGAAGGGGTGGCTACACCTTC. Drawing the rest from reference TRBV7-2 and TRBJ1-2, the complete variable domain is GAGVSQSPSNKVTEKGKDVELRCDPISGHTALYWYRQSLGQGLEFLIYFQGNSAPDKSGLPSDRFSAERTGGSVSTLTIQRTQQEDSAVYLCASSFRDRGRGGYTFGSGTRLTVV.

The CDR3 sequence: CASSLDRVNEKLFF. CDR3 DNA: TGTGCCAGCAGTTTAGACAGGGTGAATGAAAAACTGTTTTTT. V and J are TRBV27 and TRBJ1-4; 7 bases match TRBD1. CDR3 size: 14 residues. The V segment lost 2 bases and the J segment 5 bases; nucleotides outside the gene matches: 2. The germline CDR1 and CDR2 sequences are MNHEY and SMNVEV (reference sequence).

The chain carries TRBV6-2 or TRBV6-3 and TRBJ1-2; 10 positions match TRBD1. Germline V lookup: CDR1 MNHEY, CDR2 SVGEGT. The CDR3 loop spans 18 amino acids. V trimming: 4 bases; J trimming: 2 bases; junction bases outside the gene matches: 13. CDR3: CASSWSYGDRGPNYGYTF. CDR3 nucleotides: TGTGCCAGCAGTTGGTCTTACGGGGACAGGGGCCCCAACTATGGCTACACCTTC.

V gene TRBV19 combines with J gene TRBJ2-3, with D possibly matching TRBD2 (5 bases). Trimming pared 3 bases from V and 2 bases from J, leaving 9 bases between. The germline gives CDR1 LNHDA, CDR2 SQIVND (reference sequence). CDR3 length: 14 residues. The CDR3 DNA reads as TGTGCCAGTAGTATGTGGGGAGCCACAGATACGCAGTATTTT. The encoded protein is CASSMWGATDTQYF.

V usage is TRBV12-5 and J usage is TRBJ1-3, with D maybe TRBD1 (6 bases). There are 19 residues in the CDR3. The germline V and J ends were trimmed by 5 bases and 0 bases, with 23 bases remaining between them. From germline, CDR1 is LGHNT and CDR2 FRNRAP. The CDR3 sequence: CASGTGRGSTLSSGNTIYF. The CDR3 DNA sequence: TGTGCTAGTGGTACCGGCAGGGGTTCAACCCTAAGCTCTGGAAACACCATATATTTT. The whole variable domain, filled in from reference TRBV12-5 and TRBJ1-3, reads DARVTQTPRHKVTEMGQEVTMRCQPILGHNTVFWYRQTMMQGLELLAYFRNRAPLDDSGMPKDRFSAEMPDATLATLKIQPSEPRDSAVYFCASGTGRGSTLSSGNTIYFGEGSWLTVV.

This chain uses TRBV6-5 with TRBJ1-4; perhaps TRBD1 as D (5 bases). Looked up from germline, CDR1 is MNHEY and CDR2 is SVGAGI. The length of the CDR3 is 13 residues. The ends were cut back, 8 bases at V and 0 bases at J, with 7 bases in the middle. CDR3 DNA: TGTGCCAGCGGGGCCTCAACTAATGAAAAACTGTTTTTT. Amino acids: CASGASTNEKLFF.

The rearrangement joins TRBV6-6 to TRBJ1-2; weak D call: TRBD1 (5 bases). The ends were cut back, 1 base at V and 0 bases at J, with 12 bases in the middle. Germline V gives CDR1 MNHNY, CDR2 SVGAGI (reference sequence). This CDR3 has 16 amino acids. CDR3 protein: CASSYFRQRANYGYTF. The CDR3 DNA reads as TGTGCCAGCAGTTACTTCCGACAGCGTGCTAACTATGGCTACACCTTC.

The CDR3 sequence: CASQPGAGGTNSPLHF. The DNA for the CDR3 is TGCGCCAGCCAACCTGGGGCAGGGGGTACTAATTCACCCCTCCACTTT. The V and J genes are TRBV5-1 and TRBJ1-6; 7 bases map to TRBD1. This CDR3 region has 16 residues. The germline V gene encodes CDR1 SGHRS and CDR2 YFSETQ. The trim removed 7 bases at V and 6 bases at J, leaving 13 bases unmatched.

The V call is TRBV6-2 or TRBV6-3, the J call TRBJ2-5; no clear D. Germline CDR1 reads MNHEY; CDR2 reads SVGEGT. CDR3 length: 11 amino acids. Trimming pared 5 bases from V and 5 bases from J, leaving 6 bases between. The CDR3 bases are TGTGCCAGCAGTCCCGGTGAGACCCAGTACTTC. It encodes CASSPGETQYF.

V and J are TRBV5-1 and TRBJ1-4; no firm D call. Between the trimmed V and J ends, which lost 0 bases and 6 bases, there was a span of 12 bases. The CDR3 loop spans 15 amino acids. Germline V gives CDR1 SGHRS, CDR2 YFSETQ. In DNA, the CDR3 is TGCGCCAGCAGCTTGGGGGGAGGTTCTTATGAAAAACTGTTTTTT. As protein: CASSLGGGSYEKLFF.

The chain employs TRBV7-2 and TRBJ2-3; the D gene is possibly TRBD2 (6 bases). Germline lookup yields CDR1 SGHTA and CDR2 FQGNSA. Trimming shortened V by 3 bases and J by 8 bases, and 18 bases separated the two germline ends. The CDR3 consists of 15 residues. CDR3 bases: TGTGCCAGCAGCTTGGGAGGAGTGCGGGTCAGTACGCAGTATTTT. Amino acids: CASSLGGVRVSTQYF.

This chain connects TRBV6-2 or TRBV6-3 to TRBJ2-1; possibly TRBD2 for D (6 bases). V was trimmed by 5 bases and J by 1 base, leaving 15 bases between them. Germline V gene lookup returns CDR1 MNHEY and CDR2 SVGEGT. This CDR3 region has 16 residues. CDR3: CASSTTRELSYNEQFF. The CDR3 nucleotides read TGTGCCAGCAGTACGACCCGGGAGCTATCCTACAATGAGCAGTTCTTC.

In nucleotides, the CDR3 is TGTGCCAGCAGTCCAATACTAGCGGGAGTTTACGAGCAGTACTTC. This sequence encodes CASSPILAGVYEQYF. This chain links TRBV2 with TRBJ2-7, with 11 bases identical to TRBD2. CDR3 length equals 15 residues. Trimming removed 5 bases from V and 4 bases from J; junction bases left unmatched: 7. CDR1 SNHLY and CDR2 FYNNEI come from the germline V gene.

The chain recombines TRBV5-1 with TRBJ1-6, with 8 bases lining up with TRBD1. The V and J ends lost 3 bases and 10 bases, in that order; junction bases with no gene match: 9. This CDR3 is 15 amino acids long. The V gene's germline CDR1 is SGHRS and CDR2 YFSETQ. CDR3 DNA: TGCGCCAGCAGCTCCTCAGGGGGCCAGGCGTCACCCCTCCACTTT. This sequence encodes CASSSSGGQASPLHF.

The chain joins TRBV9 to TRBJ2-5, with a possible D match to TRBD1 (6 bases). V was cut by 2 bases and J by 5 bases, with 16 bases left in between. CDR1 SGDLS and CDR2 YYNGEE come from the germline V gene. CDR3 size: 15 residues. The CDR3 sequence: CASSVDVRGGETQYF. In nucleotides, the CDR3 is TGTGCCAGCAGCGTTGACGTCAGGGGCGGGGAGACCCAGTACTTC.

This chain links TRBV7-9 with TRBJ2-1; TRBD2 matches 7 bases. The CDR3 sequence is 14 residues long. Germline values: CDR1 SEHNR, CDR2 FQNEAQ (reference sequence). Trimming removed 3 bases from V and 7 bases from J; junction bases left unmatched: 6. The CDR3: CASSFGRDSNEQFF. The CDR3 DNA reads TGTGCCAGCAGCTTTGGGAGGGATTCGAATGAGCAGTTCTTC.

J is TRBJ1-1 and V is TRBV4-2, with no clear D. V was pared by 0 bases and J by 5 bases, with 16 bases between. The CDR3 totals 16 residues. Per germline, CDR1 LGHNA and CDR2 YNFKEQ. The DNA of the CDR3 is TGTGCCAGCAGCCAAGATATCCCGGGCGGGAGGACTGAAGCTTTCTTT. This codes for CASSQDIPGGRTEAFF.

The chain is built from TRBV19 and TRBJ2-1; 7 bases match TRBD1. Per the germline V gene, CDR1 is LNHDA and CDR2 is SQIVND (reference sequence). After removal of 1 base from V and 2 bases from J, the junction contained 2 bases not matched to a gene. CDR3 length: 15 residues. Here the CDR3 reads CASSIGRGTYNEQFF. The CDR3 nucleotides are TGTGCCAGTAGTATAGGCAGGGGGACCTACAATGAGCAGTTCTTC.

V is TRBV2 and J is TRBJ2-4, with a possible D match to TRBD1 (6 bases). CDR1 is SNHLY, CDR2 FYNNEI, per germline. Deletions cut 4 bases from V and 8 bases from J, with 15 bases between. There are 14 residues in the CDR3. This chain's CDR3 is CASSVLQGLDIQYF. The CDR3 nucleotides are TGTGCCAGCAGTGTCCTACAGGGTTTAGACATTCAGTACTTC.

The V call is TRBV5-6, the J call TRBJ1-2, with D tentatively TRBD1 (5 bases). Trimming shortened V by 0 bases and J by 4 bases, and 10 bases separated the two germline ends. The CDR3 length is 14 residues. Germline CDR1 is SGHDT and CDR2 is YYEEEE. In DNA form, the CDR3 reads TGTGCCAGCAGCTTGGGGGGCGCGTCCTATGGCTACACCTTC. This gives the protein CASSLGGASYGYTF. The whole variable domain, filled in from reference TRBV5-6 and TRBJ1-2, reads DAGVTQSPTHLIKTRGQQVTLRCSPKSGHDTVSWYQQALGQGPQFIFQYYEEEERQRGNFPDRFSGHQFPNYSSELNVNALLLGDSALYLCASSLGGASYGYTFGSGTRLTVV.

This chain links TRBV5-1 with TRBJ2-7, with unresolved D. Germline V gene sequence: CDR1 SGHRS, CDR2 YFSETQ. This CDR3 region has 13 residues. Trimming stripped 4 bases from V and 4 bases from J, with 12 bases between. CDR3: CASSPVNAYEQYF. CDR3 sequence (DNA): TGCGCCAGCAGCCCAGTTAATGCTTACGAGCAGTACTTC. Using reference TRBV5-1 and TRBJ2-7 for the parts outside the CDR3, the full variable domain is KAGVTQTPRYLIKTRGQQVTLSCSPISGHRSVSWYQQTPGQGLQFLFEYFSETQRNKGNFPGRFSGRQFSNSRSEMNVSTLELGDSALYLCASSPVNAYEQYFGPGTRLTVT.

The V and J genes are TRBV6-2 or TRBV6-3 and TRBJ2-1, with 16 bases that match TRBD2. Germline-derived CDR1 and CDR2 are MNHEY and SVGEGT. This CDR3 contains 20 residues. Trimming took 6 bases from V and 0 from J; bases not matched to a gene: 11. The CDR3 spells CASSLRPGLAGGSSYNEQFF. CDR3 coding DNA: TGTGCCAGCAGCTTACGCCCGGGACTAGCGGGGGGGAGCTCCTACAATGAGCAGTTCTTC.